Listed here are 17 T cell receptor beta chains from one sample, sequenced in a study of PD-1 blockade in classical Hodgkin lymphoma. The data were produced by immunoSEQ multiplex PCR, yet TCRdb's version contains in-frame clones alone and is incomplete. The sample records 90,000 to 140,000 clones, roughly 89% being singletons. Time point described: cycle 4 day 1 (C4D1), after more than 5 weeks of nivolumab. Each patient experienced a relapse that followed autologous stem cell transplantation, and brentuximab vedotin exposure varied. This specimen was peripheral blood mononuclear cells (PBMCs), taken before the fourth cycle of nivolumab. All receptors come from a human donor with classical Hodgkin lymphoma.

This clone was seen more than once but under ten times. The J gene is TRBJ2-7, the V gene TRBV19; D uncertain. CDR3 length: 14 amino acids. V lost 6 bases and J 7 bases, leaving 19 bases between the germline ends. CDR1 and CDR2 from the germline V gene are LNHDA and SQIVND (reference sequence). CDR3 sequence (DNA): TGTGCCAGTAGCCGGGCCCCGCGGTCTCGGGAGCAGTACTTC. It is translated as CASSRAPRSREQYF.

V gene TRBV11-2 combines with J gene TRBJ2-3, with D possibly being TRBD1 or TRBD2 (5 bases each). CDR1 is SGHAT, CDR2 FQNNGV, per germline. The CDR3 loop spans 14 amino acids. V was trimmed by 11 bases and J by 6 bases, leaving 21 bases between them. The CDR3, as DNA: TGTGCCTGGGGGAATAGGGGCAGCCCCGATACGCAGTATTTT. It specifies CAWGNRGSPDTQYF.

This clone occurred once. The chain recombines TRBV18 with TRBJ1-1; no reliable D call. Per germline, CDR1 KGHSH and CDR2 LQKENI. The CDR3 loop spans 13 amino acids. Trimming took 2 bases from V and 4 from J, leaving 8 bases between them. CDR3 coding DNA: TGTGCCAGCTCACCAACCCCCGGCACTGAAGCTTTCTTT. This gives the protein CASSPTPGTEAFF.

The CDR3 protein is CASRKLSQGLDEAFF. For the CDR3, the DNA is TGCGCCAGCAGGAAATTGTCACAGGGGTTAGATGAAGCTTTCTTT. This rearrangement joins TRBV5-1 to TRBJ1-1; 7 bases agree with TRBD1. CDR3 size: 15 residues. Trimming removed 5 bases from V and 7 bases from J; junction bases left unmatched: 14. Germline V CDR1 and CDR2: SGHRS, YFSETQ. The whole variable domain, filled in from reference TRBV5-1 and TRBJ1-1, reads KAGVTQTPRYLIKTRGQQVTLSCSPISGHRSVSWYQQTPGQGLQFLFEYFSETQRNKGNFPGRFSGRQFSNSRSEMNVSTLELGDSALYLCASRKLSQGLDEAFFGQGTRLTVV.

The genes are TRBV27 and TRBJ2-1; D is unresolved. Trimming cost V 4 bases and J 8 bases, with 24 bases left between them. Germline loops: CDR1 MNHEY, CDR2 SMNVEV (reference sequence). This CDR3 is 17 amino acids long. DNA of the CDR3: TGTGCCAGCAGTTCTACTCGGTACTCGGCCGTCTCGGATGAGCAGTTCTTC. As protein: CASSSTRYSAVSDEQFF.

This chain connects TRBV29-1 to TRBJ2-4; 8 bases are shared with TRBD1. V lost 7 bases, J lost 1 base, and 3 bases stayed unmatched. CDR1 and CDR2 (germline): SQVTM, ANQGSEA. This CDR3 has 13 amino acids. CDR3 residues: CSGRTGAKNIQYF. CDR3 sequence (DNA): TGCAGCGGCCGGACAGGGGCCAAAAACATTCAGTACTTC.

This chain's CDR3 is CASSLVLAGITDTQYF. For the CDR3, the DNA is TGTGCCAGCAGCTTGGTTCTAGCGGGGATCACAGATACGCAGTATTTT. The chain has TRBV5-5 and TRBJ2-3; 9 bases map to TRBD2. CDR1 and CDR2 from the germline V gene are SGHKS and YYEKEE (reference sequence). After removal of 0 bases from V and 2 bases from J, the junction contained 4 bases not matched to a gene. The CDR3 loop spans 16 amino acids.

V usage is TRBV5-4 and J usage is TRBJ2-1, with TRBD1 matching 7 bases. CDR3 length equals 15 residues. Germline V gene lookup returns CDR1 SGHNT and CDR2 YYREEE (reference sequence). The ends lost 4 bases at V and 0 bases at J; junction bases unmatched: 4. The CDR3 spells CASSRDSSSYNEQFF. The CDR3 DNA reads as TGTGCCAGCAGCCGGGACAGCAGCTCCTACAATGAGCAGTTCTTC.

V usage is TRBV5-3 and J usage is TRBJ2-1, with D unresolved. TRBV5-3 is assigned to the ORF class and has an uncertain function. The germline V and J ends were trimmed by 4 bases and 0 bases, with 11 bases remaining between them. The CDR3 runs 15 residues. DNA of the CDR3: TGTGCCAGAAGCGAAACTAACAGCTCCTACAATGAGCAGTTCTTC. It specifies CARSETNSSYNEQFF.

The chain combines TRBV14 with TRBJ2-3, with 8 nucleotides matching TRBD2. V dropped 3 bases and J dropped 2; count of bases not matched to a gene: 13. Germline assignment: CDR1 SGHDN and CDR2 FVKESK. The CDR3 extends over 18 amino acids. The CDR3 reads CASSQELAGIGFTDTQYF. CDR3 bases: TGTGCCAGCAGCCAGGAGTTAGCGGGAATCGGTTTCACAGATACGCAGTATTTT. Full variable domain (rest looked up from reference TRBV14 and TRBJ2-3): EAGVTQFPSHSVIEKGQTVTLRCDPISGHDNLYWYRRVMGKEIKFLLHFVKESKQDESGMPNNRFLAERTGGTYSTLKVQPAELEDSGVYFCASSQELAGIGFTDTQYFGPGTRLTVL.

The chain uses TRBV4-1 and TRBJ1-2; possibly TRBD1 for D (5 bases). Per the germline V gene, CDR1 is MGHRA and CDR2 is YSYEKL. The CDR3 covers 15 residues. Trimming removed 0 bases from V and 4 bases from J, with 12 bases in between. This chain's CDR3 is CASSQDGGTGYGYTF. The CDR3 DNA is TGCGCCAGCAGCCAAGACGGAGGGACGGGCTATGGCTACACCTTC.

The chain is built from TRBV9 and TRBJ2-1; 8 bases are shared with TRBD2. This CDR3 has 15 residues. CDR1 SGDLS and CDR2 YYNGEE come from the germline V gene. Trimming took 0 bases from V and 3 from J; bases not matched to a gene: 2. This chain's CDR3 is CASSVVSGSYNEQFF. The CDR3 nucleotides read TGTGCCAGCAGCGTAGTGAGCGGGAGCTACAATGAGCAGTTCTTC.

CDR3 amino acids: CASSMEFYYYEQFF. For the CDR3, the DNA is TGTGCCAGTAGTATGGAGTTTTATTACTATGAGCAGTTCTTC. The J gene is TRBJ2-1, the V gene TRBV19, with no clear D. The CDR3 runs to 14 residues. V was clipped by 3 bases and J by 8 bases, with 14 bases between them. Per germline, CDR1 LNHDA and CDR2 SQIVND (reference sequence).

The CDR3 reads CARGTGPSLRGYTF. The DNA for the CDR3 is TGTGCCCGAGGGACAGGGCCATCGTTGCGTGGCTACACCTTC. This chain joins TRBV2 and TRBJ1-2; 9 bases are a match to TRBD1. V shed 11 bases, J shed 7 bases, and the junction held 14 bases outside the gene matches. CDR3 length: 14 residues. Per the germline V gene, CDR1 is SNHLY and CDR2 is FYNNEI.

This clone was observed once. The chain combines TRBV30 with TRBJ1-5, with unresolved D. From germline, CDR1 is GTSNPN and CDR2 SVGIG (reference sequence). Trimming removed 1 base at V and 6 bases at J, with 13 bases between. CDR3 size: 14 residues. DNA for the CDR3: TGTGCCTGGAGTGACAGCCGGTGGAGTCAGCCCCAGCATTTT. This codes for CAWSDSRWSQPQHF.

The chain links TRBV7-2 to TRBJ1-1, with 7 bases matching TRBD1. CDR1 is SGHTA, CDR2 FQGNSA, per germline. There are 13 residues in the CDR3. V lost 8 bases and J lost 1; bases outside the gene matches: 4. CDR3 residues: CASSNRGNTEAFF. CDR3 bases: TGTGCCAGCTCGAACAGGGGGAACACTGAAGCTTTCTTT.

The chain uses TRBV6-5 and TRBJ1-2, with 10 nucleotides matching TRBD1. Germline values: CDR1 MNHEY, CDR2 SVGAGI. The J segment lost 6 bases and the V segment lost 1 base, leaving 2 bases of the junction unmatched. The CDR3 runs 14 residues. The DNA for the CDR3 is TGTGCCAGCAGTTACTTCGGGACAGGGGATGGCTACACCTTC. Amino acid sequence: CASSYFGTGDGYTF.